Listed below are T cell receptor beta chains from one sample, sequenced in a study of blood T cell repertoires in COVID-19. Clones were read by immunoSEQ multiplex PCR, and TCRdb kept only the in-frame ones, dropping some. Here the sample spans 20,000 to 30,000 clones, 65% to 90% being singletons. The sample comprised peripheral blood. Receptors originate from a human donor in a cohort sampled during active COVID-19. Each CDR3 is given with its conserved first and last residue. The order of the fields is clone size, V gene, J gene, D gene, CDR3 protein, CDR3 DNA. The D gene is left open where the match is weak. Expanded clones get a size class; other rows say once, few or many, or leave the size out.

-	TRBV28	TRBJ1-5	-	CASSFIQGGQPQHF	TGTGCCAGCAGTTTTATCCAGGGCGGCCAGCCCCAGCATTTT
few	TRBV4-3	TRBJ1-2	TRBD1	CASSQLAGGLGGYTF	TGCGCCAGCAGCCAATTGGCAGGGGGCTTGGGTGGCTACACCTTC
-	TRBV5-1	TRBJ1-6	TRBD1	CASRDREMYNSPLHF	TGCGCCAGCAGGGACAGGGAGATGTATAATTCACCCCTCCACTTT
-	TRBV28	TRBJ2-2	-	CASSSLRGGELFF	TGTGCCAGCAGTTCCCTACGCGGGGGGGAGCTGTTTTTT
-	TRBV27	TRBJ2-5	TRBD2	CASSSWTSGETQYF	TGTGCCAGCAGTTCCTGGACTAGCGGAGAGACCCAGTACTTC
few	TRBV4-1	TRBJ1-1	-	CASSQAETEGSTEAFF	TGCGCCAGCAGCCAAGCCGAGACAGAAGGTAGCACTGAAGCTTTCTTT
once	TRBV6-2/TRBV6-3	TRBJ2-7	TRBD2	CASSQAGGPDEQYF	TGTGCCAGCAGTCAAGCGGGAGGGCCGGACGAGCAGTACTTC
-	TRBV18	TRBJ2-7	TRBD1	CASSPGTGEAYEQYF	TGTGCCAGCTCACCAGGGACAGGCGAAGCCTACGAGCAGTACTTC
-	TRBV5-1	TRBJ1-1	-	CASSFGGLTEAFF	TGCGCCAGCAGCTTTGGCGGACTCACTGAAGCTTTCTTT
-	TRBV27	TRBJ2-7	TRBD2	CASSFGGGLAGAAYEQYF	TGTGCCAGCAGTTTTGGAGGGGGACTAGCGGGAGCGGCCTACGAGCAGTACTTC
few	TRBV3-1/TRBV3-2	TRBJ1-1	-	CASSQESYVRGGEAFF	TGTGCCAGCAGCCAAGAAAGTTACGTGAGGGGAGGTGAGGCTTTCTTT
once	TRBV7-2	TRBJ1-5	-	CASSLETTYQPQHF	TGTGCCAGCAGCTTAGAGACGACTTATCAGCCCCAGCATTTT
-	TRBV19	TRBJ1-1	TRBD1	CATHRGTVMNTEAFF	TGTGCCACTCATAGAGGGACAGTCATGAACACTGAAGCTTTCTTT
-	TRBV11-1	TRBJ2-5	TRBD2	CASSDRLAGGETQYF	TGTGCCAGCAGCGACCGACTAGCGGGGGGAGAGACCCAGTACTTC
-	TRBV3-1/TRBV3-2	TRBJ1-1	-	CASSQGGQPLNTEAFF	TGTGCCAGCAGCCAGGGTGGACAGCCCCTGAACACTGAAGCTTTCTTT
-	TRBV6-2/TRBV6-3	TRBJ2-7	TRBD1	CASSRQGSSYEQYF	TGTGCCAGCAGCCGACAGGGGAGCTCCTACGAGCAGTACTTC
few	TRBV6-6	TRBJ1-1	-	CASSYFLPGGDTEAFF	TGTGCCAGCAGTTACTTCTTACCCGGGGGGGACACTGAAGCTTTCTTT
-	TRBV28	TRBJ1-5	-	CASSFLDRTNQPQHF	TGTGCCAGCAGTTTCTTAGACAGAACAAATCAGCCCCAGCATTTT
once	TRBV4-1	TRBJ2-2	TRBD2	CASSLAGDNTGELFF	TGCGCCAGCAGCCTAGCGGGGGATAACACCGGGGAGCTGTTTTTT
-	TRBV2	TRBJ1-3	-	CASSGGTRTGNTIYF	TGTGCCAGCAGTGGGGGCACTCGGACTGGAAACACCATATATTTT
-	TRBV5-4	TRBJ2-3	-	CASSRGGSSTDTQYF	TGTGCCAGCAGCCGTGGTGGCTCTAGCACAGATACGCAGTATTTT
-	TRBV28	TRBJ2-3	TRBD2	CASSFVSSGMNTQYF	TGTGCCAGCAGTTTCGTGTCTAGCGGGATGAATACGCAGTATTTT
-	TRBV27	TRBJ2-3	-	CASSLLGGRTDTQYF	TGTGCCAGCAGTTTATTGGGGGGGCGCACAGATACGCAGTATTTT
-	TRBV5-8	TRBJ2-7	-	CASHEPISYEQYF	TGTGCCAGCCACGAGCCGATCTCCTACGAGCAGTACTTC
-	TRBV29-1	TRBJ1-2	-	CSVETGSYGYTF	TGCAGCGTTGAGACAGGATCCTATGGCTACACCTTC
few	TRBV10-3	TRBJ1-5	-	CAISDDTSNQPQHF	TGTGCCATCAGTGATGACACCAGCAATCAGCCCCAGCATTTT
-	TRBV6-5	TRBJ1-4	-	CASSVELSNEKLFF	TGTGCCAGCAGCGTAGAGCTTTCTAATGAAAAACTGTTTTTT
-	TRBV28	TRBJ2-1	-	CASTSLEGYNEQFF	TGTGCCAGCACTTCTTTGGAGGGGTACAATGAGCAATTCTTC
-	TRBV27	TRBJ2-3	TRBD2	CASSSMGLADSDTQYF	TGTGCCAGCAGTTCAATGGGACTAGCGGACTCAGATACGCAGTATTTT
-	TRBV9	TRBJ2-2	-	CASSVDIGELFF	TGTGCCAGCAGCGTAGACATCGGGGAGCTGTTTTTT
-	TRBV4-1	TRBJ1-4	-	CASSQDFEGNEKLFF	TGCGCCAGCAGCCAAGATTTTGAGGGTAACGAAAAACTGTTTTTT
-	TRBV2	TRBJ1-4	TRBD1	CASNPGQGNEKLFF	TGTGCCAGCAATCCGGGACAGGGTAATGAAAAACTGTTTTTT